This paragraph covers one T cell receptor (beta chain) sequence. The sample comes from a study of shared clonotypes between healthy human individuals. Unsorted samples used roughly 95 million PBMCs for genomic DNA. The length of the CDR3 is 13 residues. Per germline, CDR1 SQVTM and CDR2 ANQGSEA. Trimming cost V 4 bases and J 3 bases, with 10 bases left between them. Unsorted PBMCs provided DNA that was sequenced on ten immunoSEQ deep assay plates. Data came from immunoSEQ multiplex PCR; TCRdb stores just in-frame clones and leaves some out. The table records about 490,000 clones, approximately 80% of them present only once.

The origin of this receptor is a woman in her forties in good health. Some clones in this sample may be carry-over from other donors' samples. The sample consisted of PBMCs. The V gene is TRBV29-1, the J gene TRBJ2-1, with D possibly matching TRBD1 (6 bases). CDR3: CSVVEGGYNEQFF. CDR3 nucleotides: TGCAGCGTTGTTGAAGGGGGCTACAATGAGCAGTTCTTC.